A selection of T cell receptor beta chains follows, all from one sample in a study of cytomegalovirus exposure and HLA in healthy donors. Sequencing was performed with immunoSEQ multiplex PCR; in TCRdb, only in-frame clones are kept and a portion is missing. Here the sample spans roughly 180,000 clones, around 75% being singletons. The sequenced sample consisted of PBMCs. These receptors all come from a woman aged 25 to 39 in good health and CMV-seropositive. The CDR3 runs from the conserved cysteine through the conserved F or W.

TRBJ2-7 TRBV2 CASGAGQRTLYEQYF
TRBJ2-1 TRBV28 CASSFVVPGGIGNEQFF
TRBJ1-5 TRBV6-6 CASRQTSGQSNQPQHF
TRBJ1-3 TRBV6-4 CASSRTASGNTIYF
TRBJ2-5 TRBV7-2 CASSLIQGYETQYF
TRBJ1-1 TRBV2 CASIETGEVTEAFF
TRBJ1-6 TRBV7-9 CASSLSVNSPLHF
TRBJ1-1 TRBV4-3 CASSQDPDTEAFF
TRBJ2-2 TRBV2 CASSGTSGSGELFF
TRBJ1-2 TRBV27 CASSLQGRYTF
TRBJ2-7 TRBV2 CASSLSSGGYEQYF
TRBJ2-7 TRBV13 CASSAINRPGPPYEQYF
TRBJ1-2 TRBV6-5 CASSYSFVAEHGYTF
TRBJ1-4 TRBV7-3 CASSLRGRQFAESANEKLFF
TRBJ2-2 TRBV5-1 CASSPGLMNTGELFF
TRBJ1-1 TRBV6-4 CASSVDRNTEAFF
TRBJ1-1 TRBV9 CASSPSHRGTEAFF
TRBJ2-7 TRBV7-3 CASSRRGDHGQYF
TRBJ1-2 TRBV25-1 CASRRQGAQLGGYTF
. TRBV5-6 CASSLTGTGADEQYF
TRBJ1-1 TRBV28 CASQRWGGSHSSTEAFF
TRBJ2-5 TRBV5-4 CASSLTPETQYF
TRBJ1-3 TRBV6-5 CASPYRGDSGNTIYF
TRBJ2-3 TRBV5-1 CASSLAGVQQDTQYF
TRBJ2-7 TRBV28 CASSFDSDPYEQYF
TRBJ1-4 TRBV9 CASSAGTGEKLFF
TRBJ2-1 TRBV1 CTSSQDQLAGAHNEQFF
TRBJ2-1 TRBV4-1 CASSGLSDEQFF
TRBJ2-1 TRBV9 CASSGRSQGIYNEQFF
TRBJ1-1 TRBV5-1 CASRGGPNTEAFF
TRBJ2-1 TRBV7-9 CASSSQREGYNEQFF
TRBJ2-1 TRBV28 CASTMTSGSNEQFF
TRBJ1-5 TRBV5-3 CARSARGVSNQPQHF
TRBJ2-1 TRBV7-8 CASSLEDSGTYNEQFF
TRBJ1-2 TRBV29-1 CSVEGWTVANYGYTF
TRBJ1-1 TRBV6-5 CASSTGGNTEAFF
TRBJ1-2 TRBV25-1 CASSEGGSRGYTF
TRBJ1-6 TRBV4-2 CASSQVTQARGSPLHF
TRBJ2-1 TRBV5-6 CASSGQTNWFF
TRBJ2-2 TRBV10-1 CASSPDRGQHGELFF
TRBJ1-1 TRBV28 CASSSPGAGRRAFF
TRBJ2-3 TRBV5-1 CASSLNPPSGGDTQYF
TRBJ1-6 TRBV4-2 CASSPTGHSYNSPLHF
TRBJ2-7 TRBV10-3 CATGPYLGGGRPPEQYF
TRBJ2-3 TRBV15 CATSRRRGGTDTQYF
TRBJ2-1 TRBV28 CASSSYRVDNEQFF
TRBJ2-5 TRBV11-2 CASSLGALYQETQYF
TRBJ1-5 TRBV18 CASSPSWGGNQPQHF
TRBJ2-1 TRBV10-2 CASSRTGGMGNEQFF
TRBJ2-4 TRBV19 CASSSAGSTKNIQYF
TRBJ1-2 TRBV6-5 CASRTPGYGYTF
TRBJ1-1 TRBV9 CASSVDSTPITEAFF
TRBJ1-1 TRBV28 CASSLEGALGEAFF
TRBJ2-2 TRBV4-2 CASSQGGREYGELFF
TRBJ1-1 TRBV10-3 CAITPTGVNTEAFF